Each of the 10 T cell receptor beta chains below was sequenced from the same sample in a study of control samples from healthy donors and cancer patients. The table came from immunoSEQ multiplex PCR; TCRdb's copy has only in-frame clones and leaves some out. The data hold 150,000 to 200,000 clones, with about 92% observed a single time. Sequenced: blood. The source is a man aged 25 to 40 in good health.

The genes are TRBV5-1 and TRBJ1-4, with TRBD1 matching over 7 bases. Germline loops: CDR1 SGHRS, CDR2 YFSETQ. Germline trimming cut 4 bases from V and 7 bases from J; bases unmatched to any gene: 13. There are 16 residues in the CDR3. The DNA for the CDR3 is TGCGCCAGCAGCGCAGGGGGAGGATTGGCTAGTGAAAAACTGTTTTTT. Residues: CASSAGGGLASEKLFF. The complete variable domain, with remaining parts taken from reference TRBV5-1 and TRBJ1-4, reads KAGVTQTPRYLIKTRGQQVTLSCSPISGHRSVSWYQQTPGQGLQFLFEYFSETQRNKGNFPGRFSGRQFSNSRSEMNVSTLELGDSALYLCASSAGGGLASEKLFFGSGTQLSVL.

The chain employs TRBV18 and TRBJ2-3, with 10 bases aligning to TRBD2. CDR1 and CDR2 (germline): KGHSH, LQKENI. The CDR3 has 15 amino acids. Trimming cost V 4 bases and J 6 bases; bases outside gene matches: 7. The CDR3 DNA reads as TGTGCCAGCTCACTTTCAGCGGGGGGGATCGATACGCAGTATTTT. Translated, it gives CASSLSAGGIDTQYF.

The chain combines TRBV11-2 with TRBJ1-6, with D maybe TRBD1 (5 bases). V was pared by 0 bases and J by 9 bases, with 24 bases between. The CDR3 loop spans 19 amino acids. Germline V gives CDR1 SGHAT, CDR2 FQNNGV. In DNA, the CDR3 is TGTGCCAGCAGCTTAGAACTACTGACGTATCGGGGGGTATTTTCACCCCTCCACTTT. It yields the protein CASSLELLTYRGVFSPLHF.

The rearrangement links TRBV9 to TRBJ2-2; D call uncertain. V was trimmed by 4 bases and J by 2 bases, leaving 3 bases between them. CDR1 is SGDLS, CDR2 YYNGEE, per germline. The CDR3 sequence is 12 residues long. The CDR3 DNA reads as TGTGCCAGCAGCAAAAACACCGGGGAGCTGTTTTTT. Amino acid sequence: CASSKNTGELFF.

This clone was seen once. This chain uses TRBV19 with TRBJ2-1, with TRBD2 identical over 8 bases. This CDR3 comprises 14 residues. The V gene's germline CDR1 is LNHDA and CDR2 SQIVND (reference sequence). With V trimmed by 7 bases and J by 4 bases, 6 bases remained unmatched. DNA for the CDR3: TGTGCCAGTACCAGCGGGAGTCTTTACAATGAGCAGTTCTTC. Translated: CASTSGSLYNEQFF.

J is TRBJ1-1 and V is TRBV6-5, with TRBD1 matching 7 bases. Germline CDR1 MNHEY, CDR2 SVGAGI. The CDR3 extends over 14 amino acids. The junction had 5 bases not matched to a gene; V was cut back by 4 bases and J by 3 bases. CDR3 region: CASSSQGGHTEAFF. CDR3 sequence (DNA): TGTGCCAGCAGTTCACAAGGGGGCCACACTGAAGCTTTCTTT.

On this clone itself: The sample holds other DNA sequences that translate to the same CDR3. The rearrangement uses TRBV27 and TRBJ2-3, with 10 bases lining up with TRBD1. With 5 bases clipped from V and 8 bases from J, the junction kept 7 bases outside the gene matches. The CDR3 is made up of 14 amino acids. Germline assignment: CDR1 MNHEY and CDR2 SMNVEV (reference sequence). CDR3 sequence reads: CASSPDRGLRTQYF. The CDR3 DNA reads TGTGCCAGCAGTCCAGACAGGGGGCTACGTACGCAGTATTTT.

This clone showed up just once. The chain carries TRBV18 and TRBJ2-1; possible D gene TRBD1, 5 bases. The CDR3 spans 12 residues. Germline CDR1 KGHSH, CDR2 LQKENI. The V and J ends lost 1 base and 9 bases respectively, with 7 bases between them. CDR3: CASSPQRGEQFF. The CDR3 DNA reads TGTGCCAGCTCACCACAAAGGGGTGAGCAGTTCTTC.

The V and J genes are TRBV11-2 and TRBJ2-5; either TRBD1 or TRBD2 may supply D (5 bases each). From germline, CDR1 is SGHAT and CDR2 FQNNGV. V dropped 1 base and J dropped 0 bases, with 9 bases sitting between them. The CDR3 sequence is 15 residues long. CDR3 amino acids: CASSLGGRNQETQYF. CDR3 in DNA: TGTGCCAGCAGCTTAGGGGGACGGAACCAAGAGACCCAGTACTTC.

The chain uses TRBV5-1 and TRBJ1-2; 10 nucleotides agree with TRBD1. Looked up from germline, CDR1 is SGHRS and CDR2 is YFSETQ. CDR3 length: 13 residues. The V gene end was trimmed by 4 bases and the J gene end by 6 bases; junction bases not matched to a gene: 3. Here the CDR3 DNA reads TGCGCCAGCAGCGGGACAGGGGTCAATGGCTACACCTTC. This encodes CASSGTGVNGYTF.